This T cell receptor beta chain comes out of a study of T cell changes during pregnancy in multiple sclerosis (dated by TCRdb to between 2018 and 2020). With respect to the entire study: In women with multiple sclerosis, the researchers looked at how the T cell repertoire shifted as pregnancy progressed.

Its CDR3 holds 13 amino acids, cysteine through phenylalanine. The CDR3 DNA has 39 bases and is translated from base 1. As encoded in the germline V gene, CDR1 is SGHAT while CDR2 is FQNNGV. V loses 3 bases, J loses 2 bases, and the germline ends lie 8 bases apart. As to this clone: Its antigen is currently not known. Base quality data are lacking; no much larger clone is found one base away.

Library method: the immunoSEQ multiplex PCR assay. In TCRdb, the immuneACCESS table is reduced to in-frame sequences with V and J assigned. These tables do not hold every clone; where another copy was compared, an unresolved V gene accounts for under half, and the others remain unexplained. The sample includes roughly 42,000 clones, with about 90% observed a single time. Less than 0.75% of the sample is taken by the ten largest. The TCR was taken from a female donor with multiple sclerosis, enrolled in a pregnancy study. Sequencing was performed on CD4+ T cells from peripheral blood mononuclear cells, taken before pregnancy. Recombination connected TRBV11-2 to TRBJ2-7; no D gene can be assigned with confidence. The CDR3: CASSFAQPYEQYF. In nucleotide form, the sequence is TGTGCCAGCAGCTTCGCACAGCCCTACGAGCAGTACTTC.